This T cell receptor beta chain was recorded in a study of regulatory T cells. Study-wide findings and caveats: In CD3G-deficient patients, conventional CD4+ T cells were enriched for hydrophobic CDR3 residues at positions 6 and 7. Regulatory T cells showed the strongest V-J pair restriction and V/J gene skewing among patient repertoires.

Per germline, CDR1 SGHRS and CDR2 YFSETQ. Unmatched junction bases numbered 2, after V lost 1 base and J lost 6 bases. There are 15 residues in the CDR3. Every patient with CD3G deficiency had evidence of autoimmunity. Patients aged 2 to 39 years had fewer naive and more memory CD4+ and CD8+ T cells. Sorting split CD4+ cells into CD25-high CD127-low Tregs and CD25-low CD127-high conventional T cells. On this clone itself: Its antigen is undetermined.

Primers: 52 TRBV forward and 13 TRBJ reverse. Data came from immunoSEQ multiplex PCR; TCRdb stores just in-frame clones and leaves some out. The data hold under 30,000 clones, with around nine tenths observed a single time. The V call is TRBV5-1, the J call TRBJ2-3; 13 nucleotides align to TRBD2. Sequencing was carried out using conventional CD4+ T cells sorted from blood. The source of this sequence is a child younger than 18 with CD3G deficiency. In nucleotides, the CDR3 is TGCGCCAGCAGCTTGAGGACTAGCGGGAGCGATACGCAGTATTTT. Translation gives CASSLRTSGSDTQYF.